These 14 T cell receptor beta chains were all obtained from the same sample, sequenced in a study of shared clonotypes between healthy human individuals. TCRdb's copy holds only in-frame clones and misses some; the assay was immunoSEQ multiplex PCR. The sample yields almost 750,000 clones, about two thirds seen once. The sequenced sample was memory CD4+ T cells sorted from blood. Noted subset: CD45RA-negative fraction. These receptor sequences come from a woman between 25 and 40 years old in good health.

The V call is TRBV18, the J call TRBJ2-7, with D perhaps matching TRBD2 (5 bases). CDR1 and CDR2 (germline): KGHSH, LQKENI. V lost 6 bases and J 0 bases, leaving 21 bases between the germline ends. The length of the CDR3 is 17 residues. The DNA for the CDR3 is TGTGCCAGCTCCCACACTAGGCCTACCTGGAGCTCCTACGAGCAGTACTTC. This gives the protein CASSHTRPTWSSYEQYF. Drawing the rest from reference TRBV18 and TRBJ2-7, the complete variable domain is NAGVMQNPRHLVRRRGQEARLRCSPMKGHSHVYWYRQLPEEGLKFMVYLQKENIIDESGMPKERFSAEFPKEGPSILRIQQVVRGDSAAYFCASSHTRPTWSSYEQYFGPGTRLTVT.

This clone was recorded a few times. The chain carries TRBV28 and TRBJ1-2; D unresolved. The V end was cut by 8 bases, the J end by 4 bases, with 17 bases between. The germline gives CDR1 MDHEN, CDR2 SYDVKM. The CDR3 is made up of 14 amino acids. The chain's CDR3 is CASDRVVSGYGYTF. The CDR3 bases are TGTGCCAGCGATAGGGTAGTAAGTGGCTATGGCTACACCTTC.

This clone came up many times. V and J are TRBV18 and TRBJ1-1; weak D call: TRBD1 (5 bases). This CDR3 is built from 13 residues. From germline, CDR1 is KGHSH and CDR2 LQKENI. V shed 6 bases and J shed 3 bases, with 11 bases lying between them. The CDR3 nucleotides are TGTGCCAGCTCTGGGACCAAGGACACTGAAGCTTTCTTT. Translated, it gives CASSGTKDTEAFF.

The J gene is TRBJ2-7, the V gene TRBV23-1; 10 bases are shared with TRBD1. TRBV23-1 is sorted into the ORF group, with uncertain function. The CDR3 contains 15 residues. V trimming: 8 bases; J trimming: 3 bases; junction bases outside the gene matches: 10. DNA of the CDR3: TGCGCCAGCCGCAGTTTCGACAGGGGGCGCTACGAGCAGTACTTC. Encoded protein: CASRSFDRGRYEQYF.

V usage is TRBV14 and J usage is TRBJ2-5, with D possibly being TRBD1 (5 bases). Germline CDR1 reads SGHDN; CDR2 reads FVKESK. There are 15 residues in the CDR3. V shed 0 bases and J shed 5 bases, with 13 bases lying between them. CDR3 sequence: CASSQEVAGWETQYF. The CDR3, as DNA: TGTGCCAGCAGCCAAGAGGTGGCAGGGTGGGAGACCCAGTACTTC.

This clone showed up just a few times. The chain recombines TRBV5-1 with TRBJ1-5; 10 nucleotides match TRBD1. Germline lookup yields CDR1 SGHRS and CDR2 YFSETQ. There are 15 residues in the CDR3. Losses at the gene ends were 0 bases for V and 8 bases for J; bases not matched to a gene: 5. Written as DNA, the CDR3 is TGCGCCAGCAGCTTGGGACAGGGGGCGAGGGAGCCCCAGCATTTT. Protein sequence: CASSLGQGAREPQHF.

This rearrangement joins TRBV7-9 to TRBJ1-1, with TRBD1 as a possible D gene (6 bases). Germline-derived CDR1 and CDR2 are SEHNR and FQNEAQ (reference sequence). Deletions cut 0 bases from V and 1 base from J, with 12 bases between. This CDR3 region has 16 residues. CDR3 amino acids: CASSLADRDKNTEAFF. The DNA of the CDR3 is TGTGCCAGCAGCTTAGCGGACCGGGACAAGAACACTGAAGCTTTCTTT.

With regard to this clone: Distinct nucleotide sequences in the sample also encode this CDR3. The chain carries TRBV5-1 and TRBJ1-5; the match to TRBD1 covers 7 bases. CDR1 and CDR2 (germline): SGHRS, YFSETQ. There are 13 residues in the CDR3. V shed 4 bases and J 2 bases; nucleotides not matched to a gene: 0. This chain's CDR3 is CASSQGGNQPQHF. CDR3 bases: TGCGCCAGCAGCCAGGGGGGCAATCAGCCCCAGCATTTT. Based on the CDR3 plus reference TRBV5-1 and TRBJ1-5, the full variable domain is KAGVTQTPRYLIKTRGQQVTLSCSPISGHRSVSWYQQTPGQGLQFLFEYFSETQRNKGNFPGRFSGRQFSNSRSEMNVSTLELGDSALYLCASSQGGNQPQHFGDGTRLSIL.

The chain couples TRBV4-1 to TRBJ2-2, with D perhaps TRBD1 or TRBD2 (5 bases each). Per germline, CDR1 MGHRA and CDR2 YSYEKL. Trimming stripped 4 bases from V and 5 bases from J, with 14 bases between. The CDR3 totals 15 residues. The DNA for the CDR3 is TGCGCCAGCAGCCGGGACGAGAGTAGGACCGGGGAGCTGTTTTTT. Translation gives CASSRDESRTGELFF.

The V call is TRBV28, the J call TRBJ2-2; 8 nucleotides line up with TRBD1. The germline CDR1 and CDR2 sequences are MDHEN and SYDVKM. The CDR3 runs 16 residues. The junction had 11 bases not matched to a gene; V was cut back by 6 bases and J by 5 bases. CDR3 sequence: CASSLGTGLKTGELFF. In DNA form, the CDR3 reads TGTGCCAGCAGCCTGGGGACAGGTCTAAAAACCGGGGAGCTGTTTTTT.

This clone was observed a single time. The identical CDR3 is also encoded by other nucleotide sequences in the sample. The V gene is TRBV11-3, the J gene TRBJ2-5; 7 bases align to TRBD2. This CDR3 is 13 amino acids long. The junction had 3 bases not matched to a gene; V was cut back by 5 bases and J by 3 bases. Per the germline V gene, CDR1 is SGHNT and CDR2 is YENEEA. The CDR3 reads CASSQGLKETQYF. The CDR3, as DNA: TGTGCCAGCAGCCAGGGACTAAAAGAGACCCAGTACTTC.

This clone has at least ten counts. The rearrangement links TRBV6-8 to TRBJ2-2, with 16 bases identical to TRBD2. The CDR3 is made up of 20 amino acids. After removal of 6 bases from V and 8 bases from J, the junction contained 18 bases not matched to a gene. CDR1 is MNHGY, CDR2 SAAAGT, per germline. Here the CDR3 reads CASRQPSSGTSGRALGELFF. CDR3 DNA: TGTGCCAGCAGGCAACCTTCTTCCGGGACTAGCGGGAGGGCCTTGGGGGAGCTGTTTTTT.

CDR3 in DNA: TGTGCCAGCAGCTTAGATTGGGACATCAACAATGAGCAGTTCTTC. Protein: CASSLDWDINNEQFF. V usage is TRBV11-2 and J usage is TRBJ2-1; TRBD1 is a possible D gene (6 bases). Looked up from germline, CDR1 is SGHAT and CDR2 is FQNNGV. Trimming shortened V by 0 bases and J by 5 bases, and 11 bases separated the two germline ends. The CDR3 loop spans 15 amino acids.

The chain joins TRBV19 to TRBJ1-2; D ambiguous. The ends were cut back, 0 bases at V and 11 bases at J, with 7 bases in the middle. Germline assignment: CDR1 LNHDA and CDR2 SQIVND (reference sequence). This CDR3 contains 11 residues. The CDR3 region has the DNA TGTGCCAGTAGTATAGATGGACCTTACACCTTC. Protein product: CASSIDGPYTF.